This TCR beta chain was recorded in a study of Graves' ophthalmopathy and Graves' hyperthyroidism (dated by TCRdb to the late 2010s). For the study in its entirety: Peripheral blood samples were taken at the time of initial diagnosis, before any treatment was given. A discovery set of 100 patients (43 ophthalmopathy, around 57 stable hyperthyroidism) was enrolled to explore V-J signatures distinguishing ophthalmopathy from hyperthyroidism. Following sample collection, hyperthyroidism patients were given methimazole at a starting dose of 30 mg daily, and ophthalmopathy patients were given high-dose intravenous methylprednisolone. The independent validation cohort included 18 to 20 hyperthyroidism patients plus 17 patients who later progressed from hyperthyroidism to ophthalmopathy. The study used TCR beta repertoire signatures to distinguish Graves' ophthalmopathy from Graves' hyperthyroidism and to predict progression to ophthalmopathy. In several hyperthyroidism patients, the T-cell repertoires found in thyroid tissue were compared with those found in blood. In total, some 140 blood samples were TCR-sequenced: 43 ophthalmopathy, about 75 hyperthyroidism and 17 hyperthyroidism-to-ophthalmopathy patients.

For repertoire sequencing, the TCR beta CDR3 regions were amplified from RNA transcripts. A first-round RT-PCR used HTBI primers with the Qiagen OneStep RT-PCR kit, followed by a second-round multiplex PCR, size selection and purification. Sequencing of the libraries was carried out on an Illumina HiSeq2000 in paired-end mode with 100 bp reads. Concerning the study's data processing: SOAPnuke was used for read processing, and reads with adapters, uncalled bases, a mean Phred below 15, or no exact constant-primer or identifier match were discarded. COPE v1.2.5 was used to merge high-quality paired reads. Unique nucleotide sequences were defined as clonotypes and aligned to IMGT TRB V, D and J references using MiTCR v1.1. Only V-J combinations with frequency above 0.0001 were analysed, covering approximately 99% of repertoires. A TCR clonal expansion and chaos score per V-J combination was defined as the ratio of F50 clonal expansion to chaos observed in the TCRdist matrix. Welch's t-statistics and random forest were used to reduce features to some 13 V-J combinations, which were fed into a naive Bayes classifier. Thyroid-blood repertoire similarity was quantified with the Morisita-Horn index. The public reads were reprocessed in TCRdb via fastp at Q25 and MiXCR, keeping in-frame beta chains. Merged by CDR3 protein, the rows form single entries marked with the most common genes and DNA. TCRdb, not the authors, supplied the V and J calls. The sample contains 650,000 to 900,000 distinct CDR3 sequences, roughly 40% of them found a single time. The ten largest clones take up approximately 46% of the sample.

What the study reported, not specific to this receptor: Most of the expanded thyroid clonotypes with a frequency above 0.001 were also detected in blood, and it was suggested that the thyroid immune response may be reflected by blood repertoires. No statistical method was used to predetermine the sample size, and group allocation was not hidden from the investigators. The 13-signature model separated ophthalmopathy from stable hyperthyroidism with 85% to 90% sensitivity and almost 84% specificity in cross-validation, and 80%/75% in the test set. In validation, the model predicted ophthalmopathy progression with more than 55% sensitivity and roughly 78% specificity; some 13 predicted patients were CT-confirmed with GO in a median of about 7.1 months.

Ophthalmopathy patients were characterized by moderately to severely active disease, a Clinical Activity Score of at least 3, a NOSPECS grade of at least 4, and a disease duration under 3 months. Anyone with other autoimmune diseases, uncontrolled infections, pregnancy or lactation was excluded from the study. Diagnosis relied on clinical symptoms, serum thyroxine, TRAb, thyroid ultrasound and orbital computed tomography. Ficoll-Paque density gradient centrifugation was used to isolate PBMCs from under 11 ml of fresh peripheral blood. Total RNA was extracted using Trizol reagent, and RNA quality was checked on an Agilent 2100 Bioanalyzer. Regarding this clonotype: This clone's antigen is unknown. One base away there is no much larger clone; base qualities are not given.

Including the terminal cysteine and phenylalanine, the CDR3 comprises 13 residues. Just the 39-base CDR3 DNA is kept, in frame starting at base 1. The V and J ends are trimmed by 1 base and 4 bases, leaving 8 bases between them. CDR1 GTSNPN and CDR2 SVGIG were looked up in the germline V gene (reference sequence). This receptor was obtained from an adult man with Graves' ophthalmopathy. This chain is built from TRBV30 and TRBJ1-5; no confident D gene assignment can be made. Sequencing was carried out using peripheral blood. The DNA sequence follows: TGTGCCTGGAGTGAAAGGGTTAATCAGCCCCAGCATTTT. Translated, this is CAWSERVNQPQHF. This CDR3, with the reference TRBV30 and TRBJ1-5 proteins standing in past its ends, gives the full variable domain SQTIHQWPATLVQPVGSPLSLECTVEGTSNPNLYWYRQAAGRGLQLLFYSVGIGQISSEVPQNLSASRPQDRQFILSSKKLLLSDSGFYLCAWSERVNQPQHFGDGTRLSIL.